A selection of T cell receptor beta chains follows, all from one sample in a study of blood T cell repertoires in COVID-19. Clones were sequenced by immunoSEQ multiplex PCR, and TCRdb holds only the in-frame ones, with some missing. The table lists 250,000 or so clones, over 80% of them singletons. Sequenced input: PBMCs or T cells enriched from blood (not recorded which). The receptors here all came from a human donor in a cohort exposed to, infected with or recovered from COVID-19 (not recorded which). The donor label of this sample is uncertain. The CDR3 runs from the conserved cysteine through the conserved F or W. Fields, in order: clone size, D gene, V gene, J gene, CDR3 protein, CDR3 DNA. The D gene is left open where the match is weak. Rows give clone size only sometimes, using once, few, many, or a class for an expanded clone.

size: -
D: -
V: TRBV9
J: TRBJ1-3
CDR3: CASSAERSEAGNTIYF
DNA: TGTGCCAGCAGCGCGGAAAGGTCAGAGGCCGGAAACACCATATATTTT

size: -
D: -
V: TRBV5-6
J: TRBJ2-1
CDR3: CASSPPGLTYNEQFF
DNA: TGTGCCAGCAGCCCCCCGGGACTCACTTACAATGAGCAGTTCTTC

size: -
D: -
V: TRBV19
J: TRBJ2-2
CDR3: CASSRQVNTVGELFF
DNA: TGTGCCAGTAGTAGACAGGTCAACACCGTGGGGGAGCTGTTTTTT

size: -
D: -
V: TRBV10-3
J: TRBJ2-2
CDR3: CAINPGGSNTGELFF
DNA: TGTGCCATCAACCCGGGGGGCTCGAACACCGGGGAGCTGTTTTTT

size: -
D: -
V: TRBV6-2/TRBV6-3
J: TRBJ2-3
CDR3: CASSARLPTSTDTQYF
DNA: TGTGCCAGCAGTGCAAGACTACCAACAAGCACAGATACGCAGTATTTT

size: few
D: -
V: TRBV7-6
J: TRBJ1-6
CDR3: CASSLDRRSPLHF
DNA: TGTGCCAGCAGCTTAGACAGGCGGTCACCCCTCCACTTT

size: -
D: -
V: TRBV9
J: TRBJ1-3
CDR3: CASSPPTDTIYF
DNA: TGTGCCAGCAGCCCCCCAACGGACACCATATATTTT

size: -
D: -
V: TRBV19
J: TRBJ2-3
CDR3: CASSIFRQGDTQYF
DNA: TGTGCCAGTAGTATCTTCAGGCAGGGAGATACGCAGTATTTT

size: once
D: TRBD1
V: TRBV7-9
J: TRBJ2-2
CDR3: CASRDRGRVYGELFF
DNA: TGTGCCAGCCGTGACAGGGGGCGAGTATACGGGGAGCTGTTTTTT

size: -
D: -
V: TRBV5-5
J: TRBJ1-3
CDR3: CASSAGPPGNTIYF
DNA: TGTGCCAGCAGCGCGGGGCCTCCTGGAAACACCATATATTTT

size: once
D: -
V: TRBV13
J: TRBJ2-7
CDR3: CASSFRGDLSEQYF
DNA: TGTGCCAGCAGCTTCAGGGGGGACTTAAGCGAGCAGTACTTC

size: few
D: -
V: TRBV11-3
J: TRBJ1-1
CDR3: CASSPGGGLNTEAFF
DNA: TGTGCCAGCAGCCCAGGTGGGGGCCTGAACACTGAAGCTTTCTTT

size: -
D: TRBD2
V: TRBV27
J: TRBJ2-3
CDR3: CASSLGTSGGATDTQYF
DNA: TGTGCCAGCAGTTTAGGGACTAGCGGGGGGGCAACGGATACGCAGTATTTT

size: -
D: TRBD1
V: TRBV30
J: TRBJ1-1
CDR3: CAWSPLTGGAEAFF
DNA: TGTGCCTGGAGTCCTCTTACAGGGGGCGCCGAAGCTTTCTTT

size: -
D: TRBD1
V: TRBV6-5
J: TRBJ1-1
CDR3: CASKEGSQGARAFF
DNA: TGTGCCAGCAAAGAGGGGTCACAGGGGGCCAGGGCTTTCTTT

size: -
D: -
V: TRBV27
J: TRBJ2-2
CDR3: CASSLRGVDTGELFF
DNA: TGTGCCAGCAGTTTACGGGGAGTCGACACCGGGGAGCTGTTTTTT

size: -
D: -
V: TRBV5-1
J: TRBJ1-2
CDR3: CASSLLGRYGYTF
DNA: TGCGCCAGCAGCTTGTTAGGGAGGTATGGCTACACCTTC

size: once
D: TRBD2
V: TRBV24-1
J: TRBJ2-1
CDR3: CATSEGGWTSILRVRAYNEQFF
DNA: TGTGCCACCAGTGAGGGAGGTTGGACTAGTATTCTCCGGGTCCGAGCCTACAATGAGCAGTTCTTC

size: once
D: TRBD2
V: TRBV7-3
J: TRBJ2-7
CDR3: CASSPVAGKNYEQYF
DNA: TGTGCCAGCAGCCCTGTAGCGGGGAAAAACTACGAGCAGTACTTC

size: -
D: TRBD2
V: TRBV4-1
J: TRBJ2-3
CDR3: CASSPLLAGALGDTQYF
DNA: TGCGCCAGCAGCCCCCTTCTAGCGGGGGCTCTGGGAGATACGCAGTATTTT

size: -
D: -
V: TRBV9
J: TRBJ1-1
CDR3: CASSPQGGNTEAFF
DNA: TGTGCCAGCAGCCCCCAAGGAGGGAACACTGAAGCTTTCTTT

size: -
D: -
V: TRBV5-1
J: TRBJ1-5
CDR3: CASSLGHNQPQHF
DNA: TGCGCCAGCAGCTTGGGGCACAATCAGCCCCAGCATTTT

size: -
D: TRBD1
V: TRBV19
J: TRBJ2-2
CDR3: CASSIGGGGTGELFF
DNA: TGTGCCAGTAGTATAGGAGGGGGCGGAACCGGGGAGCTGTTTTTT

size: -
D: -
V: TRBV21-1
J: TRBJ2-1
CDR3: CASSRTQPRGQGAKEQFF
DNA: TGTGCCAGCAGCCGAACCCAACCGAGGGGACAGGGGGCGAAGGAGCAGTTCTTC

size: -
D: TRBD1
V: TRBV11-1
J: TRBJ2-5
CDR3: CASSSDRGQKTQYF
DNA: TGTGCCAGCAGCTCGGACAGGGGGCAGAAGACCCAGTACTTC

size: -
D: TRBD1
V: TRBV6-5
J: TRBJ2-2
CDR3: CASSRQGVNTGELFF
DNA: TGTGCCAGCAGTAGACAGGGGGTGAACACCGGGGAGCTGTTTTTT

size: -
D: -
V: TRBV28
J: TRBJ2-3
CDR3: CASSFLVTDTQYF
DNA: TGTGCCAGCAGTTTCCTAGTCACAGATACGCAGTATTTT

size: -
D: -
V: TRBV9
J: TRBJ1-3
CDR3: CASSVQGGNTIYF
DNA: TGTGCCAGCAGCGTCCAGGGGGGAAACACCATATATTTT

size: -
D: -
V: TRBV5-1
J: TRBJ2-3
CDR3: CASSLADSFTDTQYF
DNA: TGCGCCAGCAGCTTGGCCGACAGCTTCACAGATACGCAGTATTTT

size: -
D: TRBD1
V: TRBV19
J: TRBJ1-5
CDR3: CASRTGGAGQPQHF
DNA: TGTGCCAGTAGGACAGGGGGCGCCGGTCAGCCCCAGCATTTT

size: -
D: -
V: TRBV3-1/TRBV3-2
J: TRBJ1-2
CDR3: CASSQEGRYYGYTF
DNA: TGTGCCAGCAGCCAAGAAGGCAGGTACTATGGCTACACCTTC

size: -
D: -
V: TRBV6-5
J: TRBJ1-5
CDR3: CASSYSSGLNQPQHF
DNA: TGTGCCAGCAGTTACTCGTCTGGACTTAATCAGCCCCAGCATTTT

size: -
D: TRBD1
V: TRBV7-9
J: TRBJ2-7
CDR3: CASSSIRDRVIEQYF
DNA: TGTGCCAGCAGCTCGATCCGGGACAGGGTGATCGAGCAGTACTTC

size: few
D: -
V: TRBV6-1
J: TRBJ1-1
CDR3: CASSEATPGLTLMNTEAFF
DNA: TGTGCCAGCAGTGAAGCAACTCCTGGGCTAACCCTTATGAACACTGAAGCTTTCTTT

size: -
D: -
V: TRBV2
J: TRBJ2-3
CDR3: CASTAFLKYTYTDTQYF
DNA: TGTGCCAGCACCGCGTTCCTTAAGTATACCTACACAGATACGCAGTATTTT

size: -
D: -
V: TRBV14
J: TRBJ1-5
CDR3: CASSPSGGTQHF
DNA: TGTGCCAGCAGCCCTAGCGGAGGAACTCAGCATTTT

size: -
D: -
V: TRBV11-1
J: TRBJ2-3
CDR3: CASSLTFGEGADTQYF
DNA: TGTGCCAGCAGCTTGACCTTCGGGGAGGGGGCAGATACGCAGTATTTT

size: -
D: TRBD1
V: TRBV30
J: TRBJ2-1
CDR3: CAWRKERGPYNEQFF
DNA: TGTGCCTGGAGAAAGGAAAGGGGGCCCTACAATGAGCAGTTCTTC

size: -
D: -
V: TRBV6-5
J: TRBJ2-7
CDR3: CASTTVSYEQYF
DNA: TGTGCCAGCACCACAGTCTCCTACGAGCAGTACTTC

size: -
D: -
V: TRBV11-2
J: TRBJ1-5
CDR3: CASSLDWARAQHF
DNA: TGTGCCAGCAGCTTAGATTGGGCGAGGGCCCAGCATTTT

size: once
D: -
V: TRBV5-1
J: TRBJ2-5
CDR3: CASSSEGAQYF
DNA: TGCGCCAGCTCCTCCGAGGGGGCCCAGTACTTC

size: -
D: -
V: TRBV6-5
J: TRBJ1-3
CDR3: CASSPGRTGNTIYF
DNA: TGTGCCAGCAGCCCGGGGAGGACTGGAAACACCATATATTTT

size: -
D: TRBD2
V: TRBV25-1
J: TRBJ2-2
CDR3: CASAGRGNDGELFF
DNA: TGTGCCAGCGCGGGGAGGGGCAACGACGGGGAGCTGTTTTTT

size: -
D: TRBD1
V: TRBV5-4
J: TRBJ1-2
CDR3: CASSHGTVGDYGYTF
DNA: TGTGCCAGCAGCCACGGGACAGTGGGGGACTATGGCTACACCTTC

size: -
D: TRBD1
V: TRBV5-3
J: TRBJ2-1
CDR3: CARSSLQGTDKNNEQFF
DNA: TGTGCCAGAAGCTCCCTACAGGGGACGGACAAGAACAATGAGCAGTTCTTC

size: -
D: TRBD2
V: TRBV7-9
J: TRBJ2-2
CDR3: CASSLSGKNTGELFF
DNA: TGTGCCAGCAGCTTAAGCGGGAAGAACACCGGGGAGCTGTTTTTT

size: once
D: -
V: TRBV19
J: TRBJ1-1
CDR3: CASSMDMNTEAFF
DNA: TGTGCCAGTAGTATGGACATGAACACTGAAGCTTTCTTT

size: -
D: -
V: TRBV6-2/TRBV6-3
J: TRBJ1-2
CDR3: CASSYSGQNYGYTF
DNA: TGTGCCAGCAGTTACTCGGGACAAAACTATGGCTACACCTTC

size: -
D: TRBD1
V: TRBV6-1
J: TRBJ1-5
CDR3: CASSDHGTGLQPQHF
DNA: TGTGCCAGCAGTGATCATGGGACAGGGCTTCAGCCCCAGCATTTT

size: -
D: TRBD1
V: TRBV19
J: TRBJ1-1
CDR3: CASRPITGARNTEAFF
DNA: TGTGCCAGTAGGCCTATCACAGGGGCTCGGAACACTGAAGCTTTCTTT

size: -
D: TRBD2
V: TRBV4-1
J: TRBJ2-7
CDR3: CASSQDQLAGFPYEQYF
DNA: TGCGCCAGCAGCCAAGATCAACTAGCGGGTTTCCCCTACGAGCAGTACTTC

size: -
D: TRBD1
V: TRBV2
J: TRBJ2-4
CDR3: CASSSPGQGGSVAKNIQYF
DNA: TGTGCCAGCTCCTCCCCGGGACAGGGTGGGTCTGTGGCCAAAAACATTCAGTACTTC

size: once
D: -
V: TRBV18
J: TRBJ1-1
CDR3: CASSPAGAEAFF
DNA: TGTGCCAGCTCACCAGCTGGAGCAGAAGCTTTCTTT

size: -
D: TRBD1
V: TRBV2
J: TRBJ1-4
CDR3: CASWQGEIEKLFF
DNA: TGTGCCAGCTGGCAGGGGGAGATCGAAAAACTGTTTTTT

size: once
D: TRBD1
V: TRBV2
J: TRBJ2-5
CDR3: CASSGDRVETQYF
DNA: TGTGCCAGCAGTGGCGACAGGGTGGAGACCCAGTACTTC

size: -
D: -
V: TRBV5-1
J: TRBJ2-5
CDR3: CASSLDPGAKETQYF
DNA: TGCGCCAGCAGCTTGGATCCAGGGGCGAAAGAGACCCAGTACTTC

size: -
D: TRBD2
V: TRBV2
J: TRBJ2-1
CDR3: CASSFYGLAGGSSYNEQFF
DNA: TGTGCCAGCAGTTTCTATGGGCTAGCGGGGGGTAGCTCCTACAATGAGCAGTTCTTC